What follows describes a single T cell receptor beta chain. The clone's antigen remains unknown. Per-base quality was not reported, and no clone a single base away is much larger than it. The sample originates from a study of T cell responses to AZD1222 COVID-19 vaccine (dated by TCRdb to the early 2020s). As for the study more broadly: TCR sequencing was performed for 230 to 250 trial participants, of whom approximately 200 were given two doses of AZD1222 and approximately 25 were given two doses of MenACWY control vaccine. Trial participants were enrolled by age into 18-55, 56-69 and 70-plus year subgroups, with 148, 28 and 57 TCR-sequenced participants respectively.

The CDR3 regions of human TCRbeta chains were analyzed by immunosequencing. Concerning the study's data processing: Repertoire TCRs were matched against a reference library of SARS-CoV-2-specific TCRs generated with the MIRA antigen-specificity platform. Breadth was defined as the fraction of unique TCRs that were SARS-CoV-2-associated. Depth was defined as the fraction of total T cells that were SARS-CoV-2-associated. Using the MIRA data, each spike-specific TCR was mapped to the spike region that the TCR reacts to and placed in a CD4 or CD8 class. Log10-transformed breadth and depth values were compared by one-way ANOVA with Sidak's multiple comparisons tests. What TCRdb holds here is the immuneACCESS table cut down to in-frame rearrangements. Part of the clones is not present; checked against another copy, under half of the missing clones reflect an unresolved V gene, and the others are unexplained. The V and J calls and clone size were taken over from that table, and D and trimming were inferred from the DNA. The sample includes some 130,000 clones, with 80% to 95% observed a single time. The ten most abundant clones make up 6.5% to 8% of the sample.

Broader findings and caveats from the paper: After two AZD1222 doses, spike-specific TCR breadth and depth were significantly higher than at day 0 and than in MenACWY recipients. Participants were mostly white British and included more females than males, and it was suggested by the authors that clonal diversity may have been underestimated. Reportedly, close to half of the unique spike-specific TCRs recognized epitopes lying outside the regions that are mutated in the B.1.351 and B.1.1.7 variants. In the small 56-69-year group, the increase in depth fell short of significance, most likely because of low power. The whole spike protein was spanned by vaccine-associated CD4 TCRs, and dominant responses were seen in regions 160-218 and 743-854. Conclusions about previously exposed vaccinees were limited because only six AZD1222 recipients were SARS-CoV-2 seropositive at baseline. Because no day 14 peak-response samples were available, repertoires were characterized only after the peak T cell response.

The germline V end is reduced by 4 bases and the J end by 5 bases; junction bases left unmatched: 2. CDR1 and CDR2 are drawn from the germline V gene: MDHEN, SYDVKM. Reading from cysteine to phenylalanine, the CDR3 counts 13 amino acids. Just the 39-base CDR3 DNA is kept, in frame starting at base 1. Interpreted using the paper, the time point label stands for: about 28 days (+/-7) after the second vaccine dose. AZD1222 recipients given second doses at about 4 weeks or at about 12 weeks were pooled, since spike-specific TCR depth and breadth were not found to differ between the two schedules. Vaccinee samples were obtained from the UK trials COV001 and COV002, which included a single-blind randomized controlled phase 2/3 trial of AZD1222 (ChAdOx1 nCoV-19) in healthy adults. For TCRbeta chain sequencing, PBMC samples from trial participants were taken at day 0 and at day 28 after the second dose.

Recombination linked TRBV28 to TRBJ2-5; 9 central bases correspond to TRBD1. The sample consisted of peripheral blood, taken 28 days after the second AZD1222 dose. This clonotype originated in an adult who received the AZD1222 COVID-19 vaccine. CDR3 protein: CASSSGQGETQYF. The DNA sequence is as follows: TGTGCCAGCAGTTCTGGACAGGGGGAGACCCAGTACTTC.